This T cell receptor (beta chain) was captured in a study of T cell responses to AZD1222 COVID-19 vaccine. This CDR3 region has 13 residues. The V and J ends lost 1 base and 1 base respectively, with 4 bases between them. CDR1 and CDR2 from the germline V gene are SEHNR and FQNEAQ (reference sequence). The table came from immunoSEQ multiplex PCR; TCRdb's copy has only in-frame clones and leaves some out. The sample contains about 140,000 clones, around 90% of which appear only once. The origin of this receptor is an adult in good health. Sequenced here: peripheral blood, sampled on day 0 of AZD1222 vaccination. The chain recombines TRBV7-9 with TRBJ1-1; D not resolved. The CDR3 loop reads CASSLVRNTEAFF. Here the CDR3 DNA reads TGTGCCAGCAGCTTAGTTAGGAACACTGAAGCTTTCTTT.